This TCR beta chain derives from a study of cytomegalovirus exposure and HLA in healthy donors. As to this clone: A junction boundary mismatches the germline segment, possibly from a read error.

Amplification used 60 Vbeta primers and 13 Jbeta primers. Only in-frame clones appear in the TCRdb table, and some are missing; sequencing was by immunoSEQ multiplex PCR. The sample records 100,000 to 150,000 clones, 75% to 85% being singletons. Germline lookup yields CDR1 MDHEN and CDR2 SYDVKM. The CDR3 length is 11 residues. V is TRBV28 and J is TRBJ2-7; 7 nucleotides line up with TRBD2. The TCR originated in a woman aged 40-49 years in good health and CMV-seropositive. Sequencing was performed on PBMCs. CDR3 bases: TGTGCCAGCAGTTTTTTCGCGGGAGATCACTTC. Translating it yields CASSFFAGDHF.